The clone carrying this T cell receptor (beta chain) was observed at least ten times. Its specificity is not known. Germline trimming cut 5 bases from V and 2 bases from J; bases unmatched to any gene: 9. The CDR3 has 16 residues. Germline lookup yields CDR1 PRHDT and CDR2 FYEKMQ (reference sequence). Sample treatment: PENTA 11 planned treatment interruption arm or continuous ART arm. This sample was taken from a study of HIV-infected children after antiretroviral therapy interruption. Unique molecular identifiers were included in an RNA-based 3' RACE TCR library. One entry per CDR3 protein, called by TCRdb with MiXCR from the 3' RACE reads. Of about 83,000 distinct CDR3 sequences listed, roughly 6.7% are singletons. Whole-study findings and limits: After treatment interruption started, naive CD4+ CDR3 overlap across time points dropped.

The receptor's source is a pool of human donors with HIV. The rearrangement joins TRBV13 to TRBJ1-2, with TRBD1 identical over 9 bases. Material: CD45RA+ CD4+ T cells from PBMCs, pooled from several time points, obtained from a donor given antiretroviral therapy, either interrupted or continuous. Subset here: naive CD4+ CD45RA+ CD45RO- T cells. DNA for the CDR3: TGTGCCAGCAGCCAAAGGGCCGGGACAGGGAACTATGGCTACACCTTC. Amino acids: CASSQRAGTGNYGYTF.